This TCR beta chain was identified in a study of neurological immune-mediated disorders. The V and J ends lost 3 bases and 3 bases respectively, with 6 bases between them. The CDR3 is 12 residues long. Germline lookup yields CDR1 SGHRS and CDR2 YFSETQ. MiXCR, run by TCRdb on the 5' RACE reads, gives a single entry per CDR3 protein. In the table there are tens of thousands of distinct CDR3 sequences, 14% of which are singletons. This clonotype was observed many times. The sample was PBMCs. This rearrangement joins TRBV5-1 to TRBJ2-5, with unresolved D. The receptor was isolated from a woman aged 45-65 years in good health. The CDR3 protein is CASSYPEETQYF. CDR3 DNA sequence: TGCGCCAGCAGCTACCCCGAAGAGACCCAGTACTTC.